A single sample gave rise to the 20 T cell receptor beta chains below, sequenced in a study of blood T cell repertoires in COVID-19. This table comes from immunoSEQ multiplex PCR, and its TCRdb copy is limited to in-frame clones, with some not included. The sample includes roughly 70,000 clones, roughly nine tenths of them seen just once. Input material: peripheral blood. Receptors were obtained from a man aged 80 or over with acute or convalescent COVID-19.

This sequence joins TRBV5-6 and TRBJ1-2; no clear D. The V and J ends lost 3 bases and 4 bases respectively, with 10 bases between them. From germline, CDR1 is SGHDT and CDR2 YYEEEE. This CDR3 is built from 13 residues. The CDR3 here is CASSSNPGYGYTF. The CDR3 coding sequence is TGTGCCAGCAGCTCAAACCCCGGCTATGGCTACACCTTC.

The chain employs TRBV6-5 and TRBJ1-2; 9 positions match TRBD1. V shed 6 bases, J shed 8 bases, and the junction held 13 bases outside the gene matches. The CDR3 runs to 15 residues. Per the germline V gene, CDR1 is MNHEY and CDR2 is SVGAGI. CDR3 in DNA: TGTGCCAGCAGAGGGACAGGGATCGGCGTTTGGGGCTACACCTTC. It specifies CASRGTGIGVWGYTF.

This sequence joins TRBV5-1 and TRBJ2-7; a weak D match, TRBD1 (6 bases). The length of the CDR3 is 14 residues. Trimming took 5 bases from V and 0 from J, leaving 12 bases between them. The V gene's germline CDR1 is SGHRS and CDR2 YFSETQ. CDR3 coding DNA: TGCGCCAGCAGTCCCGGGACAAACTCCTACGAGCAGTACTTC. As protein: CASSPGTNSYEQYF.

The chain joins TRBV9 to TRBJ2-3, with D unresolved. V gave up 3 bases and J gave up 1 base, with 9 bases separating them. This CDR3 region has 14 residues. The V gene's germline CDR1 is SGDLS and CDR2 YYNGEE. The CDR3 here is CASSARPGTDTQYF. The CDR3 DNA follows: TGTGCCAGCAGCGCCCGCCCGGGCACAGATACGCAGTATTTT.

The V gene is TRBV2, the J gene TRBJ1-3; TRBD1 might be the D (6 bases). V was pared by 1 base and J by 6 bases, with 7 bases between. This CDR3 comprises 13 residues. Germline lookup yields CDR1 SNHLY and CDR2 FYNNEI. In nucleotides, the CDR3 is TGTGCCAGCAGTGAAGACAGGGTAAACACCATATATTTT. Protein product: CASSEDRVNTIYF. Full variable domain (remainder filled in from reference TRBV2 and TRBJ1-3): EPEVTQTPSHQVTQMGQEVILRCVPISNHLYFYWYRQILGQKVEFLVSFYNNEISEKSEIFDDQFSVERPDGSNFTLKIRSTKLEDSAMYFCASSEDRVNTIYFGEGSWLTVV.

The chain links TRBV3-1 (or the pseudogene TRBV3-2) to TRBJ2-5, with 9 bases matching TRBD1. The V gene end was trimmed by 4 bases and the J gene end by 3 bases; junction bases not matched to a gene: 3. The CDR3 is 14 residues long. Germline CDR1 is LGHDT and CDR2 is YNNKEL (reference sequence). The CDR3 sequence is CASSLWDREETQYF. The DNA of the CDR3 is TGTGCCAGCAGCCTATGGGACAGGGAAGAGACCCAGTACTTC.

This clone is a singleton in its sample. J is TRBJ2-3 and V is TRBV11-2, with 10 bases matching TRBD2. V dropped 5 bases and J dropped 4; count of bases not matched to a gene: 9. The germline CDR1 and CDR2 sequences are SGHAT and FQNNGV. The CDR3 covers 16 residues. The CDR3 here is CASSATSGSFADTQYF. Here the CDR3 DNA reads TGTGCCAGCAGCGCGACTAGCGGGTCCTTTGCAGATACGCAGTATTTT.

V and J are TRBV5-1 and TRBJ1-1; 7 bases match TRBD1. This CDR3 has 14 residues. The V and J ends lost 2 bases and 1 base, in that order; junction bases with no gene match: 2. Germline assignment: CDR1 SGHRS and CDR2 YFSETQ. The CDR3 nucleotides are TGCGCCAGCAGCTTAGGGGGCGCGAACACTGAAGCTTTCTTT. Its translation is CASSLGGANTEAFF. Based on the CDR3 plus reference TRBV5-1 and TRBJ1-1, the full variable domain is KAGVTQTPRYLIKTRGQQVTLSCSPISGHRSVSWYQQTPGQGLQFLFEYFSETQRNKGNFPGRFSGRQFSNSRSEMNVSTLELGDSALYLCASSLGGANTEAFFGQGTRLTVV.

The chain joins TRBV3-1 (or the pseudogene TRBV3-2) to TRBJ2-3, with TRBD2 matching over 9 bases. Losses at the gene ends were 5 bases for V and 7 bases for J; bases not matched to a gene: 10. This CDR3 is built from 15 residues. CDR1 and CDR2 (germline): LGHDT, YNNKEL (reference sequence). Written as DNA, the CDR3 is TGTGCCAGCAGCGACGGGACTAGCCCGACCTATACGCAGTATTTT. Protein: CASSDGTSPTYTQYF.

J is TRBJ1-1 and V is TRBV6-2 or TRBV6-3; a possible D gene is TRBD1 (6 bases). This CDR3 has 16 amino acids. V gave up 3 bases and J gave up 0 bases, with 14 bases separating them. CDR1 and CDR2 from the germline V gene are MNHEY and SVGEGT. The CDR3 loop is CASSYRDTVMNTEAFF. CDR3 nucleotide sequence: TGTGCCAGCAGTTATCGGGACACCGTTATGAACACTGAAGCTTTCTTT.

The genes are TRBV7-9 and TRBJ2-7; D possibly corresponds to TRBD1 (5 bases). Trimming removed 1 base at V and 4 bases at J, with 17 bases between. Germline V gives CDR1 SEHNR, CDR2 FQNEAQ (reference sequence). There are 16 residues in the CDR3. CDR3 region: CASSLEGVGQKYEQYF. The CDR3 DNA follows: TGTGCCAGCAGCTTAGAGGGCGTGGGGCAGAAATACGAGCAGTACTTC.

The CDR3 DNA sequence: TGTGCCAGCAGCTTAGGCAGGGTGAACACCGGGGAGCTGTTTTTT. The encoded protein is CASSLGRVNTGELFF. The gene calls are TRBV5-4 and TRBJ2-2; D may be TRBD1 (5 bases). V lost 2 bases and J 1 base, leaving 9 bases between the germline ends. The CDR3 loop spans 15 amino acids. The V gene's germline CDR1 is SGHNT and CDR2 YYREEE (reference sequence).

CDR3 bases: TGTGCCAGCAGCCAACTTGACAGCCAAGAGACCCAGTACTTC. Translating gives CASSQLDSQETQYF. The rearrangement joins TRBV3-1 (or the pseudogene TRBV3-2) to TRBJ2-5, with D possibly TRBD1 on 5 matching bases. Trimming stripped 2 bases from V and 1 base from J, with 8 bases between. Germline CDR1 is LGHDT and CDR2 is YNNKEL (reference sequence). This CDR3 region has 14 residues.

This clone was seen only a few times. The chain uses TRBV18 and TRBJ2-1; D remains unclear. The germline gives CDR1 KGHSH, CDR2 LQKENI. V gave up 6 bases and J gave up 6 bases, with 9 bases separating them. The CDR3 has 12 amino acids. CDR3 DNA: TGTGCCAGCTCCCCTTCTATCAATGAGCAGTTCTTC. Protein: CASSPSINEQFF.

The DNA for the CDR3 is TGTGCCAGCAGTTTAGCTCCAGATCGACTGTTTTTT. It is translated as CASSLAPDRLFF. The chain combines TRBV12-3 or TRBV12-4 with TRBJ1-4; D unclear. With 0 bases removed from V and 13 bases from J, the gap between germline ends came to 9 bases. The CDR3 contains 12 residues.

J is TRBJ2-5 and V is TRBV19; the match to TRBD2 covers 7 bases. Trimming took 3 bases from V and 2 from J; bases not matched to a gene: 9. The CDR3 loop spans 16 amino acids. Per germline, CDR1 LNHDA and CDR2 SQIVND (reference sequence). The CDR3 DNA reads as TGTGCCAGTAGTATGTTAGGCGGGAGAGGGCAAGAGACCCAGTACTTC. Protein sequence: CASSMLGGRGQETQYF.

The chain combines TRBV15 with TRBJ2-1; TRBD2 matches 9 bases. The CDR3 consists of 19 residues. The V segment lost 1 base and the J segment 0 bases; nucleotides outside the gene matches: 10. Looked up from germline, CDR1 is LNHNV and CDR2 is YYDKDF (reference sequence). CDR3 loop: CATSRAPLRGGRSYNEQFF. The CDR3 coding sequence is TGTGCCACCAGCAGAGCCCCCCTGCGGGGGGGCCGCTCCTACAATGAGCAGTTCTTC.

The gene calls are TRBV6-1 and TRBJ1-1; D ambiguous. CDR1 and CDR2 from the germline V gene are MNHNS and SASEGT. V was clipped by 3 bases and J by 3 bases, with 8 bases between them. This CDR3 contains 13 residues. This chain's CDR3 is CASSDRMDTEAFF. CDR3 in DNA: TGTGCCAGCAGTGATAGAATGGACACTGAAGCTTTCTTT.

V gene TRBV5-1 combines with J gene TRBJ2-2, with 9 nucleotides matching TRBD1. The length of the CDR3 is 16 residues. Germline loops: CDR1 SGHRS, CDR2 YFSETQ. Germline trimming cut 2 bases from V and 4 bases from J; bases unmatched to any gene: 6. The chain's CDR3 is CASSLQGALGTGELFF. DNA for the CDR3: TGCGCCAGCAGCTTACAGGGGGCGCTTGGCACCGGGGAGCTGTTTTTT.

V usage is TRBV5-1 and J usage is TRBJ2-5; TRBD2 is a possible D gene (7 bases). The V gene's germline CDR1 is SGHRS and CDR2 YFSETQ. The CDR3 has 15 residues. V lost 0 bases and J lost 5, with 14 bases in between. CDR3 residues: CASSLAGGQWETQYF. The DNA of the CDR3 is TGCGCCAGCAGCTTGGCCGGGGGGCAGTGGGAGACCCAGTACTTC.